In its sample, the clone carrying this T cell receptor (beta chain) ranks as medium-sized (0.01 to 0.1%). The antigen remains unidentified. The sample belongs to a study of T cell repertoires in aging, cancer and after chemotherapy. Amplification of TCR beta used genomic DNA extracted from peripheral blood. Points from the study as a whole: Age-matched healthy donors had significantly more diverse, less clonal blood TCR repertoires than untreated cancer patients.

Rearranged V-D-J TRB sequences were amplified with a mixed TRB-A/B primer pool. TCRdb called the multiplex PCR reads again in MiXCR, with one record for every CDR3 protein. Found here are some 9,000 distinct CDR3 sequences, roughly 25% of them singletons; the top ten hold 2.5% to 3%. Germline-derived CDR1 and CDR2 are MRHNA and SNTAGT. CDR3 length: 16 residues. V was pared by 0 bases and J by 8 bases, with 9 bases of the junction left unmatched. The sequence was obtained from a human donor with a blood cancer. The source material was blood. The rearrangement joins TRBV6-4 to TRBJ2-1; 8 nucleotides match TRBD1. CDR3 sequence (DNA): TGTGCCAGCAGTGACTCAGGAGCAGGGGGCGGCTATGAGCAGTTCTTC. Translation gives CASSDSGAGGGYEQFF.